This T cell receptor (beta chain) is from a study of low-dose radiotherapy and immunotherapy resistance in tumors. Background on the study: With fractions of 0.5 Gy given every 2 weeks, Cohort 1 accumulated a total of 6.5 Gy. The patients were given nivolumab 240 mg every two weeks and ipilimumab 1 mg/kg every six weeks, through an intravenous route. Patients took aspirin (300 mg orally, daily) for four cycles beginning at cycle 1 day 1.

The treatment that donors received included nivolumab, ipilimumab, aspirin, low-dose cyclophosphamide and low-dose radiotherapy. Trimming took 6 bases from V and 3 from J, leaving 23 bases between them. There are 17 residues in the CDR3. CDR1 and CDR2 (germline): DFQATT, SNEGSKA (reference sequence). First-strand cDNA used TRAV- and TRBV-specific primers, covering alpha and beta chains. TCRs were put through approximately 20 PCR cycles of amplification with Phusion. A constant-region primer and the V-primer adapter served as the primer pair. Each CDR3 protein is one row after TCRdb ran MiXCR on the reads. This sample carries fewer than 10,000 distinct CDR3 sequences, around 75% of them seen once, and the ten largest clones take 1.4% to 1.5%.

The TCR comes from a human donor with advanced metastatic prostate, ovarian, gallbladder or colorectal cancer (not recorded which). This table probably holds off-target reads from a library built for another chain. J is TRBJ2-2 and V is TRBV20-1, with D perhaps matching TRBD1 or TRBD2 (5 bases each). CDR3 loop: CSAPPAGASAYTGELFF. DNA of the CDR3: TGCAGTGCCCCACCCGCCGGGGCAAGCGCGTACACCGGGGAGCTGTTTTTT.